The clone carrying this TCR beta chain has at least ten counts. Its matching antigen is unknown. These data belong to a study of human T cells and chemical hapten exposure. Overall study context: For sensitization, 2% DPC was applied to a 2 cm by 2 cm patch of upper inner arm skin. Slight differences in pooled library volume were the main source of varying TCR yields across samples. Notes on the study in general: It was expanded TCRs that formed significantly more large CDR3 similarity clusters than controls did.

Original analysis: Per sample, the median was approximately 100,000 TCRs, with values from about 22,000 to 700,000. TCRdb called the RACE reads again in MiXCR, with one record for every CDR3 protein. The V and J calls shown here were made by TCRdb, not taken from the authors' results. The data show tens of thousands of distinct CDR3 sequences, about a tenth seen once. J gave up 2 bases and V 0 bases, and 5 bases lay outside the gene matches. The germline CDR1 and CDR2 sequences are SGHRS and YFSETQ. The CDR3 covers 16 residues. Time point indicated: patch test 1, 2 weeks after DPC sensitization. Treatment reported: therapeutic diphenylcyclopropenone sensitization with weekly scalp DPC.

Sample: whole blood, taken in connection with sensitization to the hapten diphenylcyclopropenone (DPC). The clonotype originates from a woman aged 45-60 years with alopecia areata. Some clones in this sample may be carry-over from other donors' samples. The chain links TRBV5-1 to TRBJ2-5; 9 bases are shared with TRBD1. CDR3 sequence: CASSLDAGTGQETQYF. CDR3 nucleotides: TGCGCCAGCAGCTTGGACGCCGGGACAGGGCAAGAGACCCAGTACTTC.